One and the same sample provided the 16 T cell receptor beta chains below, sequenced in a study of cytomegalovirus exposure and HLA in healthy donors. Researchers ran the PCR with 60 Vbeta and 13 Jbeta primers. The protocol was immunoSEQ multiplex PCR, while the TCRdb copy is restricted to in-frame clones and leaves out a portion. The table records some 110,000 clones, around 67% of them present only once. Sequenced sample: PBMCs. Every receptor here comes from a man aged 55 to 69 in good health and CMV-seropositive.

This chain connects TRBV10-3 to TRBJ1-1; 8 nucleotides line up with TRBD1. Germline V gene data show CDR1 as ENHRY and CDR2 as SYGVKD. V lost 6 bases and J lost 4; bases outside the gene matches: 7. The CDR3 has 14 amino acids. The CDR3 spells CAIRIRTGGTEAFF. CDR3 DNA sequence: TGTGCCATCAGAATACGCACAGGGGGCACTGAAGCTTTCTTT.

This clone has just a few counts. CDR3 in DNA: TGTGCCAGCAGCCCGGGACAGGTTAATGAAAAACTGTTTTTT. Translating it yields CASSPGQVNEKLFF. The chain has TRBV5-4 and TRBJ1-4; 8 bases fit TRBD1. This CDR3 is 14 amino acids long. Trimming at V came to 4 bases and at J to 4 bases, leaving 3 bases not matched to a gene. From germline, CDR1 is SGHNT and CDR2 YYREEE (reference sequence).

V is TRBV10-3 and J is TRBJ1-5, with 12 bases identical to TRBD1. This CDR3 has 17 residues. Germline values: CDR1 ENHRY, CDR2 SYGVKD. V lost 2 bases and J lost 4; bases outside the gene matches: 6. CDR3 in DNA: TGTGCCATCAGTGAGGGGGACAGGGGGCTCAGGAATCAGCCCCAGCATTTT. Translating gives CAISEGDRGLRNQPQHF.

The CDR3 loop reads CASSPIYSTEAFF. The CDR3 DNA follows: TGTGCCAGCAGCCCCATTTACTCCACTGAAGCTTTCTTT. The J gene is TRBJ1-1, the V gene TRBV7-6; D gene ambiguous. Germline V CDR1 and CDR2: SGHVS, FNYEAQ. The CDR3 consists of 13 residues. Trimming took off 5 bases at V and 4 bases at J, with 11 bases between the two ends.

This sequence joins TRBV18 and TRBJ1-6, with TRBD1 matching 7 bases. Germline V gene lookup returns CDR1 KGHSH and CDR2 LQKENI. There are 15 residues in the CDR3. With 6 bases clipped from V and 8 bases from J, the junction kept 10 bases outside the gene matches. The CDR3 sequence: CASSAEQGFDSPLHF. The DNA for the CDR3 is TGTGCCAGCTCCGCAGAACAGGGGTTTGATTCACCCCTCCACTTT.

The chain recombines TRBV7-9 with TRBJ1-4; weak D call: TRBD1 (6 bases). The CDR3 runs to 15 residues. Trimming pared 5 bases from V and 8 bases from J, leaving 18 bases between. The germline V gene has CDR1 SEHNR and CDR2 FQNEAQ (reference sequence). CDR3 protein: CASSRLQGSPEKLFF. CDR3 bases: TGTGCCAGCAGCCGGCTACAGGGATCCCCGGAAAAACTGTTTTTT.

This clone was seen just once. The rearrangement links TRBV27 to TRBJ1-2; D gene unclear. CDR1 is MNHEY, CDR2 SMNVEV, per germline (reference sequence). Trimming removed 4 bases from V and 7 bases from J, with 10 bases in between. The CDR3 totals 12 residues. Here the CDR3 reads CASSSGYGGYTF. The CDR3 DNA is TGTGCCAGCAGTTCGGGGTACGGTGGCTACACCTTC.

V is TRBV5-1 and J is TRBJ2-3; D perhaps matches TRBD2 (6 bases). Germline lookup yields CDR1 SGHRS and CDR2 YFSETQ. The CDR3 is 16 amino acids. V lost 6 bases, J lost 0 bases, and 17 bases lay in between. The CDR3 nucleotides are TGCGCCAGCACCTGGTCGGCTAGCGTAAGCACAGATACGCAGTATTTT. Residues: CASTWSASVSTDTQYF.

This clone was detected only a few times. V gene TRBV10-2 combines with J gene TRBJ2-1, with 11 bases aligning to TRBD2. V shed 2 bases, J shed 0 bases, and the junction held 6 bases outside the gene matches. CDR1 is WSHSY and CDR2 is SAAADI in the germline V gene. The length of the CDR3 is 18 residues. This CDR3 is CASSEPSGGPNSYNEQFF. The CDR3 region has the DNA TGCGCCAGCAGTGAGCCTAGCGGGGGGCCCAACTCCTACAATGAGCAGTTCTTC.

The genes are TRBV28 and TRBJ1-5, with D possibly TRBD1 on 6 matching bases. The CDR3 loop spans 15 amino acids. Germline V gene sequence: CDR1 MDHEN, CDR2 SYDVKM. Trimming pared 3 bases from V and 5 bases from J, leaving 14 bases between. The CDR3 nucleotides are TGTGCCAGCAGTTTGAACAGGGTCAGGTATCAGCCCCAGCATTTT. Protein: CASSLNRVRYQPQHF.

V and J are TRBV28 and TRBJ1-2; tentative D call: TRBD1 (6 bases). The CDR3 consists of 12 residues. The germline CDR1 and CDR2 sequences are MDHEN and SYDVKM. V dropped 3 bases and J dropped 6 bases, with 8 bases sitting between them. DNA for the CDR3: TGTGCCAGCAGTTTGAACAGGGATGGCTACACCTTC. Its translation is CASSLNRDGYTF.

J is TRBJ1-6 and V is TRBV6-1; 8 bases align to TRBD1. The CDR3 contains 17 residues. J was trimmed by 7 bases and V by 2 bases; bases with no gene match: 10. Germline V lookup: CDR1 MNHNS, CDR2 SASEGT. CDR3 in amino acids: CASSELGQGARNSPLHF. CDR3 nucleotide sequence: TGTGCCAGCAGTGAATTAGGTCAGGGGGCTCGGAATTCACCCCTCCACTTT.

V usage is TRBV14 and J usage is TRBJ1-1; D not certain. Per the germline V gene, CDR1 is SGHDN and CDR2 is FVKESK. CDR3 length equals 16 residues. Trimming removed 0 bases at V and 0 bases at J, with 11 bases between. The CDR3 nucleotides are TGTGCCAGCAGCCAAGATTACGGGAACCTGAACACTGAAGCTTTCTTT. Its protein is CASSQDYGNLNTEAFF.

This clone was detected once. The V call is TRBV4-1, the J call TRBJ2-1; TRBD2 matches at 12 bases. With 4 bases clipped from V and 5 bases from J, the junction kept 12 bases outside the gene matches. The germline V gene encodes CDR1 MGHRA and CDR2 YSYEKL. This CDR3 contains 18 residues. Here the CDR3 reads CASSLSLSLAGGNNEQFF. The CDR3 bases are TGCGCCAGCAGCCTCTCCCTCTCACTAGCGGGGGGAAACAATGAGCAGTTCTTC.

This chain links TRBV2 with TRBJ2-2; 9 bases agree with TRBD2. J lost 1 base, V lost 5 bases, and 5 bases had no gene match. CDR3 length: 16 amino acids. From germline, CDR1 is SNHLY and CDR2 FYNNEI. CDR3 DNA sequence: TGTGCCAGCAGTCCCTTGCGGGGGGGGAACACCGGGGAGCTGTTTTTT. It yields the protein CASSPLRGGNTGELFF.

The chain couples TRBV6-6 to TRBJ2-7, with 11 nucleotides matching TRBD2. This CDR3 comprises 16 residues. Germline V gene lookup returns CDR1 MNHNY and CDR2 SVGAGI (reference sequence). V gave up 3 bases and J gave up 3 bases; unmatched junction bases: 7. CDR3 loop: CASSYPGTSGFYEQYF. Here the CDR3 DNA reads TGTGCCAGCAGTTATCCCGGGACTAGCGGTTTCTACGAGCAGTACTTC.